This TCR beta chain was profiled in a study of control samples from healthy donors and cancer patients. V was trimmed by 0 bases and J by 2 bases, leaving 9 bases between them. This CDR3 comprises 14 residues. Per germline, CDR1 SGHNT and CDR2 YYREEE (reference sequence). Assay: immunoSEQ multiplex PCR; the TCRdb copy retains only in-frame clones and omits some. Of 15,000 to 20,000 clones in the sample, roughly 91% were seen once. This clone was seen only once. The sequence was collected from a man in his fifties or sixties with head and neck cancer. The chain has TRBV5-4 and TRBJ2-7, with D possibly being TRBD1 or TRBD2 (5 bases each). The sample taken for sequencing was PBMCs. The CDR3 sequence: CASSLGGSTYEQYF. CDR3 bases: TGTGCCAGCAGCTTGGGGGGGAGTACCTACGAGCAGTACTTC.